This T cell receptor beta chain comes out of a study of shared clonotypes between healthy human individuals. The germline CDR1 and CDR2 sequences are DFQATT and SNEGSKA (reference sequence). The CDR3 totals 11 residues. The V end lost 4 bases, the J end lost 5 bases, and 8 bases lay between the germline ends. The sorted-subset replicate PCRs were given 150 to 200 ng DNA, which is around 29,000 T cell genomes. The repertoire was sequenced with immunoSEQ multiplex PCR; TCRdb's copy has only in-frame clones and lacks some. The table lists about 990,000 clones, around 78% of them singletons. Concerning this clone itself: Other DNA sequences in the same sample also yield this CDR3.

The source of this sequence is a man between 18 and 29 years old in good health. Some clones in this sample may be carry-over from other donors' samples. The sample taken for sequencing was memory CD4+ T cells from PBMCs. As to subset: CD45RA-negative fraction. The rearrangement uses TRBV20-1 and TRBJ1-1; tentatively, D is TRBD1 (6 bases). For the CDR3, the DNA is TGCAGTGCTACAACAGGGACTGAAGCTTTCTTT. Amino acid sequence: CSATTGTEAFF.